This T cell receptor (beta chain) appears in the sequencing data of a study of vaccination effects on CD4 cells after COVID-19. Study results and limitations: Clones arising from infection and from vaccination showed marked clonal contraction late after vaccination.

This clone came up a few times. Its antigen is as yet unknown. Expansion of antigen-specific CD4+ T cells with viral peptide pools was carried out by the ViraFEST assay before sequencing. Following 10 days of culture, CD4+ T cells were isolated. Each participant was administered two doses of either the BNT162b2 or the mRNA-1273 vaccine. People in the vaccine group had not been infected with SARS-CoV-2 before, and their nucleocapsid antibodies were negative. Cultures of a few million PBMC per well contained about 9.5 IU/ml IL-2 plus 10 ug/ml peptides. Fresh IL-2-containing medium replaced half the medium on days 3 and 7. Germline CDR1 SGHRS, CDR2 YFSETQ. The V end lost 0 bases, the J end lost 9 bases, and 12 bases lay between the germline ends. The CDR3 length is 13 residues. TCRdb's table, derived via immunoSEQ multiplex PCR, lists solely in-frame clones and lacks some. Of tens of thousands of clones listed, 80% to 90% are singletons.

This receptor was identified in a human donor who received a COVID-19 vaccine. Some clones in this sample may be carry-over from other donors' samples. The sample here was CD4+ T cells from PBMCs cultured with SARS-CoV-2 spike peptides, taken after COVID-19 vaccination. The J gene is TRBJ1-2, the V gene TRBV5-1; no firm D call. CDR3 nucleotide sequence: TGCGCCAGCAGCTTGGGTGGTCCGCTAAGCTACACCTTC. Translated: CASSLGGPLSYTF.